This is a list of T cell receptor beta chains from one sample in a study of shared clonotypes between healthy human individuals. The protocol was immunoSEQ multiplex PCR, while the TCRdb copy is restricted to in-frame clones and leaves out a portion. The sample shows about 2.1 million clones, approximately 94% of them seen only once. What was sequenced was naive CD8+ T cells from PBMCs. These TCRs come from a man younger than 35 in good health. Some clones in this sample may be carry-over from other donors' samples. The CDR3 runs from the conserved cysteine through the conserved F or W. The order of the fields is V gene, D gene, J gene, CDR3 DNA, CDR3 protein. D genes are given only for firm matches.

TRBV29-1	.	TRBJ2-1	TGCAGCGTCAGATCCCCCGGAAGTGAGCAGTTCTTC	CSVRSPGSEQFF
TRBV2	TRBD1	TRBJ1-4	TGTGCCAGCAGTGTCCTGGACAGGGAAAAACTGTTTTTT	CASSVLDREKLFF
TRBV4-3	.	TRBJ1-5	TGCGCCAGCAGCCAAGATAGAATCGGGAATCAGCCCCAGCATTTT	CASSQDRIGNQPQHF
TRBV5-5	.	TRBJ2-3	TGTGCCAGCGGGGGCGGCCCTTCACCAGATACGCAGTATTTT	CASGGGPSPDTQYF
TRBV5-1	TRBD2	TRBJ2-5	TGCGCCAGCAGCTCGACTAGCGGGATGGAGGCTCAAGAGACCCAGTACTTC	CASSSTSGMEAQETQYF
TRBV7-9	.	TRBJ2-7	TGTGCCAGCAGCTTAAGCGCGAGACTCTACGAGCAGTACTTC	CASSLSARLYEQYF
TRBV30	.	TRBJ2-7	TGTGCCTGGAGTGTACTGTCCCCTGGGTCTGGCGAGCAGTACTTC	CAWSVLSPGSGEQYF
TRBV29-1	TRBD1	TRBJ1-3	TGCAGCGCCGGGACAGGGGGAAACACCATATATTTT	CSAGTGGNTIYF
TRBV7-9	.	TRBJ1-1	TGTGCCAGCAGCTCCGGGACGGACACTGAAGCTTTCTTT	CASSSGTDTEAFF
TRBV7-9	TRBD1	TRBJ2-5	TGTGCCAGCAGCCAGACAGGGCTACGAGAGACCCAGTACTTC	CASSQTGLRETQYF
TRBV9	.	TRBJ1-1	TGTGCCAGCAGCGTTACTCCCCACACTGAAGCTTTCTTT	CASSVTPHTEAFF
TRBV12-5	TRBD1	TRBJ2-3	TGTGCTAGTGGTTTGGGACGACAGGGGGCTACAGATACGCAGTATTTT	CASGLGRQGATDTQYF